This T cell receptor beta chain stems from a study of T-cell memory formation after mild COVID-19. Using its own MiXCR run on the 5' RACE reads, TCRdb lists one record per CDR3 protein. Of some 450,000 distinct CDR3 sequences listed, roughly 18% are singletons. Germline V lookup: CDR1 SGDLS, CDR2 YYNGEE. V lost 0 bases and J 0 bases, leaving 17 bases between the germline ends. This CDR3 has 18 residues. This chain connects TRBV9 to TRBJ2-3; D is possibly TRBD2 (6 bases). This TCR was recovered from a man aged 18-30 years who had mild COVID-19 (a few samples of this study predate the infection). Cell type and time point are not known. The sequencing sample was made of PBMCs or a T cell subset sorted from them (not recorded which). The CDR3: CASSVAPLWGRSTDTQYF. CDR3 coding DNA: TGTGCCAGCAGCGTAGCCCCGCTGTGGGGGAGGAGCACAGATACGCAGTATTTT.